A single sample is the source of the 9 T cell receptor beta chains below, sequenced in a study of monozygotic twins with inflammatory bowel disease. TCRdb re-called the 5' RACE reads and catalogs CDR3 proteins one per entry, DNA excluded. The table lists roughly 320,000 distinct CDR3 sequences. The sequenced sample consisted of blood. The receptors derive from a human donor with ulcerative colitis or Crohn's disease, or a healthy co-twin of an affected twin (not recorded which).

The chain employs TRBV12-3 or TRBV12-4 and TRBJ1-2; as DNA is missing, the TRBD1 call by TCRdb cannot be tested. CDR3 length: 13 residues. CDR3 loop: CASSGAFNYGYTF.

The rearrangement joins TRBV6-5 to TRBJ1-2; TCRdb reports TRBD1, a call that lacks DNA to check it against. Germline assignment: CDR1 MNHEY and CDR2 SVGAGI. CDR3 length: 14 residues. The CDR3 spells CASSSGQANYGYTF.

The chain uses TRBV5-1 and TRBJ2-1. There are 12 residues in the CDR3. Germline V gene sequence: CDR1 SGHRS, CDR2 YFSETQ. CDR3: CASSLVFNEQFF.

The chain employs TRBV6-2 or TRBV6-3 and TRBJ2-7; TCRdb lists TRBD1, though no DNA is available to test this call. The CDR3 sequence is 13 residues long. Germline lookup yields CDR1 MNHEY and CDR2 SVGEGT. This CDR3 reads CASIHRDTHEQYF.

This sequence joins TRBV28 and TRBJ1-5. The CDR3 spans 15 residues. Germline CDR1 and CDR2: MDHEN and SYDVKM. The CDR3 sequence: CASSLTSSSNQPQHF.

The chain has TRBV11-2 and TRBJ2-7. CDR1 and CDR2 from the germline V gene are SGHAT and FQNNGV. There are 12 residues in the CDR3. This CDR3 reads CASSTDVWEQYF.

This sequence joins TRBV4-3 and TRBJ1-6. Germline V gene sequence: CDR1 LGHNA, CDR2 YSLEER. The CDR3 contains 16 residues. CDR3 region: CASSQEASGNNSPLHF.

The CDR3 protein is CASSLGRRVFHEQYF. The chain employs TRBV7-2 and TRBJ2-7; TCRdb gives TRBD1 as the D gene, but with no DNA this cannot be confirmed. The germline V gene has CDR1 SGHTA and CDR2 FQGNSA. CDR3 length: 15 residues.

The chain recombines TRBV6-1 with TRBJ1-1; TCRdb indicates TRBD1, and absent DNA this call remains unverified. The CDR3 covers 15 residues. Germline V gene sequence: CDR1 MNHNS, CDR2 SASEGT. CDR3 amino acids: CASSRTGGAWTEAFF.